The clone carrying this TCR beta chain was found a few times. The antigen remains undetermined. This specimen comes from a study of regulatory T cells in long-lasting Graves disease. Time point defined: newly diagnosed GD, antithyroid drugs for less than 3 months. Making the TCR library involved RNA that had been extracted from PBMCs. CDR3 regions were amplified by Arm-PCR using iRepertoire HTBI primers to build TCR beta libraries. TCRdb called the multiplex PCR reads again in MiXCR, with one record for every CDR3 protein. The sample carries 370,000 or so distinct CDR3 sequences, roughly 17% recorded once. Whole-study results and caveats: Segments TRBV28, TRBJ1-2 and TRBJ2-5 showed preferential usage in persistent disease.

Germline V gives CDR1 PRHDT, CDR2 FYEKMQ (reference sequence). V was cut by 1 base and J by 1 base, with 7 bases left in between. There are 14 residues in the CDR3. In addition, the sample was reused for a study of T cells in Graves' hyperthyroidism and ophthalmopathy.

The chain joins TRBV13 to TRBJ1-2; D is possibly TRBD1 (5 bases). This sequence was found in a woman in her late teens or twenties with Graves disease. This specimen was peripheral blood mononuclear cells (PBMCs), taken at new diagnosis, from a patient treated with antithyroid drugs. The chain's CDR3 is CASSLDGGNYGYTF. For the CDR3, the DNA is TGTGCCAGCAGCTTAGATGGGGGTAACTATGGCTACACCTTC.